This TCR beta chain was captured in a study of T cells after yellow fever vaccination. This clonotype has only a few counts. Its cognate antigen is unknown. Conversion of TCR transcripts into cDNA relied on 5'RACE template switching, which added a universal primer site and UMIs. TCRdb independently ran MiXCR on the 5' RACE reads; one entry per CDR3 protein. The sample shows 150,000 to 200,000 distinct CDR3 sequences, roughly 6.4% of them seen only once. V lost 1 base, J lost 0 bases, and 2 bases lay in between. CDR1 and CDR2 (germline): SGDLS, YYNGEE. This CDR3 has 14 residues. Whole-study results and caveats: Booster sampling recovered most clones from primary vaccination (about 97% CD4, just over 85% CD8). From the bulk population, abundant clonotypes could contaminate and appear within FACS-sorted repertoires. A secondary response was less intense yet reached its peak sooner, at day 5 versus 15.

Material: CD4+ T cells sorted from PBMCs, obtained on the day of the first yellow fever vaccination. The clonotype was recovered from a man between 18 and 35 years old who received the YFV17D yellow fever vaccine. This sequence joins TRBV9 and TRBJ1-6; D call uncertain. The CDR3 reads CASSVLSYNSPLHF. As DNA, the CDR3 is TGTGCCAGCAGCGTACTCTCCTATAATTCACCCCTCCACTTT.